The 10 T cell receptor beta chains listed next were all sequenced from one sample in a study of blood T cell repertoires in COVID-19. Here immunoSEQ multiplex PCR was the method, and the copy in TCRdb shows in-frame clones only, minus some. The sample records hundreds of thousands of clones, about 89% being singletons. The sequenced sample consisted of peripheral blood. The receptors shown here come from a man in his fifties or sixties who had recovered from COVID-19.

The chain uses TRBV19 and TRBJ2-3; D unclear. The CDR3 runs 14 residues. The germline V and J ends were trimmed by 3 bases and 0 bases, with 7 bases remaining between them. CDR1 and CDR2 (germline): LNHDA, SQIVND (reference sequence). The CDR3 sequence: CASSIRHSTDTQYF. CDR3 DNA sequence: TGTGCCAGTAGTATTCGACATAGCACAGATACGCAGTATTTT.

The chain links TRBV5-1 to TRBJ2-5; 13 bases map to TRBD2. Germline V gene data show CDR1 as SGHRS and CDR2 as YFSETQ. The ends lost 2 bases at V and 5 bases at J; junction bases unmatched: 6. CDR3 length equals 16 residues. CDR3 in amino acids: CASSLGLAGARETQYF. The CDR3 bases are TGCGCCAGCAGCTTAGGACTAGCGGGGGCACGGGAGACCCAGTACTTC.

This chain links TRBV5-1 with TRBJ1-6; D is perhaps TRBD1 (6 bases). Germline CDR1 SGHRS, CDR2 YFSETQ. Trimming removed 1 base at V and 3 bases at J, with 17 bases between. This CDR3 is 18 amino acids long. In DNA form, the CDR3 reads TGCGCCAGCAGCTTGACCCCGGGAGGAGGGGGCTATAATTCACCCCTCCACTTT. This translates into CASSLTPGGGGYNSPLHF.

V gene TRBV15 combines with J gene TRBJ2-3, with 12 bases lining up with TRBD1. The CDR3 is made up of 15 amino acids. V lost 5 bases to trimming and J lost 5 bases; unmatched junction nucleotides: 5. Germline V gene data show CDR1 as LNHNV and CDR2 as YYDKDF (reference sequence). The chain's CDR3 is CATSGDRGQRDTQYF. For the CDR3, the DNA is TGTGCCACCAGCGGGGACAGGGGGCAAAGAGATACGCAGTATTTT.

The chain employs TRBV9 and TRBJ2-6; D call uncertain. The CDR3 is 17 amino acids. From germline, CDR1 is SGDLS and CDR2 YYNGEE. V was trimmed by 4 bases and J by 0 bases, leaving 14 bases between them. The DNA of the CDR3 is TGTGCCAGCAGCCTAAGTGGCGGAGCCTCTGGGGCCAACGTCCTGACTTTC. It codes for CASSLSGGASGANVLTF.

The chain links TRBV2 to TRBJ1-2; a possible D gene is TRBD1 (6 bases). Germline V gene data show CDR1 as SNHLY and CDR2 as FYNNEI. CDR3 length equals 13 residues. The V end lost 10 bases, the J end lost 2 bases, and 14 bases lay between the germline ends. The CDR3 sequence is CATGRDRNYGYTF. CDR3 nucleotides: TGTGCCACCGGCCGTGACAGGAACTATGGCTACACCTTC.

The rearrangement links TRBV5-1 to TRBJ2-3, with D possibly matching TRBD2 (5 bases). The V end lost 3 bases, the J end lost 7 bases, and 9 bases lay between the germline ends. This CDR3 has 12 residues. The V gene's germline CDR1 is SGHRS and CDR2 YFSETQ. The CDR3 region is CASSSSGNTQYF. CDR3 DNA sequence: TGCGCCAGCAGCTCTTCGGGGAATACGCAGTATTTT.

This chain joins TRBV12-3 or TRBV12-4 and TRBJ2-1; a weak D match, TRBD2 (6 bases). The CDR3 contains 13 residues. Deletions cut 3 bases from V and 9 bases from J, with 12 bases between. The CDR3: CASSFGGNSEQFF. Written as DNA, the CDR3 is TGTGCCAGCAGTTTCGGGGGAAATAGTGAGCAGTTCTTC.

The table lists this clone with a count of one. This chain connects TRBV21-1 to TRBJ2-1; the tabulated D call, TRBD2, remains unverified against the DNA. TRBV21-1 is recorded as a pseudogene. CDR3 length: 19 residues. CDR3 amino acids: CASSKAATSGRAPYNEQFF. The CDR3 bases are TGTGCCAGCAGCAAAGCCGCGACTAGCGGGAGGGCCCCCTACAATGAGCAGTTCTTC.

CDR3 in amino acids: CASSPKLDREGNTIYF. The CDR3 bases are TGTGCCAGCAGCCCTAAACTGGACAGGGAAGGAAACACCATATATTTT. This chain links TRBV5-6 with TRBJ1-3, with 8 bases aligning to TRBD1. V shed 4 bases, J shed 4 bases, and the junction held 10 bases outside the gene matches. The CDR3 runs 16 residues. From germline, CDR1 is SGHDT and CDR2 YYEEEE.